The next 29 T cell receptor beta chains were all read from a single sample in a study of CD8+ T cells in alopecia areata (dated by TCRdb to 2017 to 2018). In light of the paper, this sample's treatment or condition label describes: oral pan-JAK inhibitor, 5-10 mg twice daily. The protocol used for the library was the immunoSEQ multiplex PCR assay. RNA was extracted from all samples and reverse transcribed into cDNA as template for TCR sequencing. TCRdb limited this immuneACCESS table to in-frame rearrangements with V and J called. A share of clones is missing; checked studies link under half to unresolved V genes, and the rest is unexplained. Counted in this sample were 180,000 or so clones; about half of them appeared once. The top ten clones comprise roughly 9.1% of the sample. The sample was CD8+ T cells sorted from blood, taken around week 53, from a patient treated with tofacitinib. Receptor source: a human donor with alopecia areata.

This clone was observed a handful of times. This chain links TRBV2 with TRBJ1-5; unclear D gene. The CDR3 length is 15 residues. Germline CDR1 and CDR2: SNHLY and FYNNEI. V lost 6 bases to trimming and J lost 0 bases, with 12 bases between them. For the CDR3, the DNA is TGTGCCAGCAGATCAGGTTCCTATAGCAATCAGCCCCAGCATTTT. Its translation is CASRSGSYSNQPQHF.

A few counts support this clone. The chain employs TRBV4-1 and TRBJ1-2; no firm D call. Germline CDR1 and CDR2: MGHRA and YSYEKL. The CDR3 is 15 residues long. The V end lost 0 bases, the J end lost 0 bases, and 8 bases lay between the germline ends. CDR3 sequence reads: CASSQDEGANYGYTF. The CDR3 DNA sequence: TGCGCCAGCAGCCAAGATGAGGGAGCTAACTATGGCTACACCTTC.

The rearrangement uses TRBV13 and TRBJ1-2; TRBD1 matches 10 bases. The germline CDR1 and CDR2 sequences are PRHDT and FYEKMQ (reference sequence). The length of the CDR3 is 17 residues. The ends lost 5 bases at V and 4 bases at J; junction bases unmatched: 13. CDR3 sequence: CASSSRDRGLIGYGYTF. The CDR3, as DNA: TGTGCCAGCAGCAGCCGGGACAGGGGTCTTATCGGCTATGGCTACACCTTC.

The V call is TRBV5-4, the J call TRBJ2-1; the match to TRBD1 covers 8 bases. This CDR3 comprises 13 residues. Per germline, CDR1 SGHNT and CDR2 YYREEE (reference sequence). Trimming at V came to 5 bases and at J to 8 bases, leaving 6 bases not matched to a gene. The CDR3 DNA is TGTGCCAGCAGTCCGGACAGGGCCGATGAGCAGTTCTTC. It translates to CASSPDRADEQFF.

This clone was seen many times. The V call is TRBV6-4, the J call TRBJ2-3; 7 bases agree with TRBD2. Unmatched junction bases numbered 3, after V lost 3 bases and J lost 0 bases. The germline CDR1 and CDR2 sequences are MRHNA and SNTAGT. The CDR3 runs 15 residues. CDR3 sequence (DNA): TGTGCCAGCAGTGAGAGAGCGGGGAGCACAGATACGCAGTATTTT. It translates to CASSERAGSTDTQYF.

This clone came up once. V gene TRBV27 combines with J gene TRBJ2-5; a possible D gene is TRBD1 (6 bases). Per the germline V gene, CDR1 is MNHEY and CDR2 is SMNVEV (reference sequence). The CDR3 has 16 amino acids. The ends were cut back, 0 bases at V and 5 bases at J, with 16 bases in the middle. The CDR3 region is CASSLSMDRPRETQYF. DNA for the CDR3: TGTGCCAGCAGTTTATCGATGGACAGACCAAGGGAGACCCAGTACTTC.

This rearrangement joins TRBV6-1 to TRBJ2-3, with 7 bases lining up with TRBD1. V shed 2 bases, J shed 1 base, and the junction held 6 bases outside the gene matches. The CDR3 runs to 16 residues. Germline V gene sequence: CDR1 MNHNS, CDR2 SASEGT. The CDR3 bases are TGTGCCAGCAGTGAAACCTACAGGGGCCGCACAGATACGCAGTATTTT. It codes for CASSETYRGRTDTQYF.

V and J are TRBV27 and TRBJ2-3, with D tentatively TRBD2 (5 bases). CDR3 size: 16 residues. Germline V gene sequence: CDR1 MNHEY, CDR2 SMNVEV (reference sequence). The germline V and J ends were trimmed by 0 bases and 4 bases, with 14 bases remaining between them. The CDR3 sequence: CASSLSIALVADTQYF. As DNA, the CDR3 is TGTGCCAGCAGTTTATCGATAGCGCTAGTAGCAGATACGCAGTATTTT.

This clone turned up a few times. The CDR3 DNA is TGTGCCAGCAGCTTAGCGCGGGAGACCCAGTACTTC. Its protein product is CASSLARETQYF. This chain connects TRBV7-8 to TRBJ2-5; D is unclear. V was cut by 0 bases and J by 5 bases, with 4 bases left in between. Germline-derived CDR1 and CDR2 are SGHVS and FQNEAQ. The CDR3 sequence is 12 residues long.

The chain has TRBV30 and TRBJ1-6; TRBD1 aligns across 9 bases. V was pared by 1 base and J by 7 bases, with 11 bases of the junction left unmatched. Germline assignment: CDR1 GTSNPN and CDR2 SVGIG (reference sequence). CDR3 length equals 17 residues. The CDR3 DNA reads TGTGCCTGGAGTGACATCGGGACAGGGTGGAACAATTCACCCCTCCACTTT. This sequence encodes CAWSDIGTGWNNSPLHF.

The sample holds a few counts of this clone. This chain uses TRBV13 with TRBJ2-5; D perhaps matches TRBD1 (6 bases). Trimming took 5 bases from V and 0 from J, leaving 7 bases between them. The CDR3 is 13 residues long. From germline, CDR1 is PRHDT and CDR2 FYEKMQ (reference sequence). The CDR3 spells CASSGQNQETQYF. Here the CDR3 DNA reads TGTGCCAGCAGCGGACAGAACCAAGAGACCCAGTACTTC. The full variable domain, in which reference TRBV13 and TRBJ2-5 provide the parts outside the CDR3, is AAGVIQSPRHLIKEKRETATLKCYPIPRHDTVYWYQQGPGQDPQFLISFYEKMQSDKGSIPDRFSAQQFSDYHSELNMSSLELGDSALYFCASSGQNQETQYFGPGTRLLVL.

The V and J genes are TRBV29-1 and TRBJ1-2, with a possible D match to TRBD1 (6 bases). There are 12 residues in the CDR3. Per germline, CDR1 SQVTM and CDR2 ANQGSEA. V was shortened by 4 bases and J by 4 bases, with 10 bases between the two germline ends. CDR3: CSVVGQTYGYTF. The CDR3 DNA follows: TGCAGCGTTGTCGGACAGACCTATGGCTACACCTTC. Full variable domain (remainder filled in from reference TRBV29-1 and TRBJ1-2): SAVISQKPSRDICQRGTSLTIQCQVDSQVTMMFWYRQQPGQSLTLIATANQGSEATYESGFVIDKFPISRPNLTFSTLTVSNMSPEDSSIYLCSVVGQTYGYTFGSGTRLTVV.

To note about this clone: One end of the junction varies from germline; a read error may be responsible. Here the CDR3 reads CASSLGQVSNQPQHF. DNA of the CDR3: TGTGCCAGCAGCCTAGGGCAGGTTAGCAATCAGCCCCAGCATTTT. The chain uses TRBV13 and TRBJ1-5; no reliable D call. This CDR3 comprises 15 residues. Germline V CDR1 and CDR2: PRHDT, FYEKMQ (reference sequence). The full variable domain, completed using reference TRBV13 and TRBJ1-5, is AAGVIQSPRHLIKEKRETATLKCYPIPRHDTVYWYQQGPGQDPQFLISFYEKMQSDKGSIPDRFSAQQFSDYHSELNMSSLELGDSALYFCASSLGQVSNQPQHFGDGTRLSIL.

This chain links TRBV30 with TRBJ2-7; D possibly corresponds to TRBD1 (6 bases). Trimming took 5 bases from V and 7 from J, leaving 12 bases between them. The CDR3 length is 11 residues. Per the germline V gene, CDR1 is GTSNPN and CDR2 is SVGIG (reference sequence). Written as DNA, the CDR3 is TGTGCCTGGGACAGGATTGGTGAGCAGTACTTC. It codes for CAWDRIGEQYF.

A few counts support this clone. CDR3: CASRTGALYEQYF. In nucleotides, the CDR3 is TGTGCCAGCAGGACAGGGGCACTGTACGAGCAGTACTTC. This rearrangement joins TRBV7-2 to TRBJ2-7, with TRBD1 identical over 8 bases. Looked up from germline, CDR1 is SGHTA and CDR2 is FQGNSA. The J segment lost 4 bases and the V segment lost 6 bases, leaving 5 bases of the junction unmatched. The CDR3 runs to 13 residues.

This clone came up a few times. V is TRBV7-9 and J is TRBJ2-3; D gene unclear. Germline values: CDR1 SEHNR, CDR2 FQNEAQ (reference sequence). The CDR3 is 16 amino acids. V gave up 1 base and J gave up 2 bases, with 13 bases separating them. In nucleotides, the CDR3 is TGTGCCAGCAGCTTAGATGCGCCTAGGGACACAGATACGCAGTATTTT. This encodes CASSLDAPRDTDTQYF.

This clone was seen more than once but under ten times. V usage is TRBV7-8 and J usage is TRBJ2-3; no clear D gene. The CDR3 spans 15 residues. Looked up from germline, CDR1 is SGHVS and CDR2 is FQNEAQ. Trimming took off 5 bases at V and 2 bases at J, with 14 bases between the two ends. CDR3 loop: CASSPRLPPTDTQYF. For the CDR3, the DNA is TGTGCCAGCAGCCCACGCCTGCCGCCCACAGATACGCAGTATTTT.

This clone has just a few counts. The V and J genes are TRBV5-6 and TRBJ2-5; 7 bases map to TRBD2. After removal of 0 bases from V and 1 base from J, the junction contained 6 bases not matched to a gene. The CDR3 runs 16 residues. Per the germline V gene, CDR1 is SGHDT and CDR2 is YYEEEE. As DNA, the CDR3 is TGTGCCAGCAGCTTGGTCAGGGACTATCCCCAAGAGACCCAGTACTTC. Translated: CASSLVRDYPQETQYF.

This sequence joins TRBV27 and TRBJ1-5, with no clear D. Germline V gene sequence: CDR1 MNHEY, CDR2 SMNVEV (reference sequence). This CDR3 is built from 14 residues. Trimming stripped 6 bases from V and 2 bases from J, with 11 bases between. Here the CDR3 reads CASRTLGGNQPQHF. CDR3 nucleotides: TGTGCCAGCAGGACCCTTGGAGGCAATCAGCCCCAGCATTTT.

This clone was seen more than once but under ten times. The rearrangement uses TRBV4-2 and TRBJ1-3, with D unclear. CDR1 and CDR2 (germline): LGHNA, YNFKEQ. V lost 0 bases and J lost 0, with 12 bases in between. CDR3 length equals 17 residues. The chain's CDR3 is CASSQDGEGLSGNTIYF. The CDR3 DNA sequence: TGTGCCAGCAGCCAAGATGGAGAAGGGCTCTCTGGAAACACCATATATTTT.

Worth noting for this clone: At the DNA level, this CDR3 is encoded by other sequences in the same sample as well. The chain carries TRBV30 and TRBJ1-1; D not certain. The CDR3 contains 11 residues. Trimming took 4 bases from V and 5 from J, leaving 8 bases between them. CDR1 and CDR2 from the germline V gene are GTSNPN and SVGIG (reference sequence). CDR3 sequence: CAWTLGTEAFF. CDR3 nucleotide sequence: TGTGCCTGGACCTTGGGTACTGAAGCTTTCTTT.

The chain recombines TRBV30 with TRBJ2-2; either TRBD1 or TRBD2 may supply D (5 bases each). The CDR3 is 13 amino acids. Looked up from germline, CDR1 is GTSNPN and CDR2 is SVGIG (reference sequence). The ends were cut back, 3 bases at V and 9 bases at J, with 14 bases in the middle. The CDR3 loop reads CAWSWGSGRELFF. CDR3 coding DNA: TGTGCCTGGAGCTGGGGGAGCGGCCGGGAGCTGTTTTTT.

In its sample, this clone was seen a few times. The chain has TRBV5-1 and TRBJ2-1; D is undetermined. V was pared by 0 bases and J by 7 bases, with 14 bases between. Germline CDR1 is SGHRS and CDR2 is YFSETQ. The CDR3 is made up of 15 amino acids. The CDR3 DNA reads TGCGCCAGCAGCTTGGAAGTGCCTCAGATGAATGAGCAGTTCTTC. It is translated as CASSLEVPQMNEQFF.

The chain has TRBV30 and TRBJ1-1; D may be TRBD1 (6 bases). V gave up 1 base and J gave up 7 bases, with 19 bases separating them. The CDR3 is made up of 15 amino acids. Germline V gene lookup returns CDR1 GTSNPN and CDR2 SVGIG (reference sequence). The chain's CDR3 is CAWSEGLDSPFEAFF. For the CDR3, the DNA is TGTGCCTGGAGTGAGGGGCTGGACAGCCCGTTTGAAGCTTTCTTT. Full variable domain (rest looked up from reference TRBV30 and TRBJ1-1): SQTIHQWPATLVQPVGSPLSLECTVEGTSNPNLYWYRQAAGRGLQLLFYSVGIGQISSEVPQNLSASRPQDRQFILSSKKLLLSDSGFYLCAWSEGLDSPFEAFFGQGTRLTVV.

This clone was seen once. The chain employs TRBV7-6 and TRBJ1-5; D unresolved. Trimming removed 5 bases from V and 4 bases from J, with 18 bases in between. Germline CDR1 reads SGHVS; CDR2 reads FNYEAQ. The CDR3 length is 16 residues. CDR3 bases: TGTGCCAGCAGCGCTTCGGCCAGAGCTGGGAATCAGCCCCAGCATTTT. It encodes CASSASARAGNQPQHF.

The J gene is TRBJ1-1, the V gene TRBV5-4, with D possibly being TRBD1 (5 bases). CDR3 length: 14 residues. V dropped 2 bases and J dropped 0 bases, with 8 bases sitting between them. CDR1 and CDR2 from the germline V gene are SGHNT and YYREEE (reference sequence). Written as DNA, the CDR3 is TGTGCCAGCAGCTTCGGACAACTGAACACTGAAGCTTTCTTT. The encoded protein is CASSFGQLNTEAFF. Full variable domain (remainder filled in from reference TRBV5-4 and TRBJ1-1): ETGVTQSPTHLIKTRGQQVTLRCSSQSGHNTVSWYQQALGQGPQFIFQYYREEENGRGNFPPRFSGLQFPNYSSELNVNALELDDSALYLCASSFGQLNTEAFFGQGTRLTVV.

J is TRBJ1-1 and V is TRBV10-2; D ambiguous. From germline, CDR1 is WSHSY and CDR2 SAAADI. Trimming left V 7 bases short and J 3 bases short, with 15 bases between. The CDR3 loop spans 14 amino acids. The CDR3 protein is CASTLKGGDTEAFF. CDR3 coding DNA: TGCGCCAGCACTTTAAAAGGTGGGGACACTGAAGCTTTCTTT.

This clone was counted between two and nine times. V is TRBV30 and J is TRBJ1-1, with unresolved D. Per the germline V gene, CDR1 is GTSNPN and CDR2 is SVGIG (reference sequence). V lost 3 bases and J lost 0, with 8 bases in between. This CDR3 spans 13 amino acids. The CDR3 bases are TGTGCCTGGAGCGGACTGATGAACACTGAAGCTTTCTTT. Translated, it gives CAWSGLMNTEAFF.

V gene TRBV30 combines with J gene TRBJ2-1; a possible D gene is TRBD2 (6 bases). The CDR3 spans 14 residues. Germline CDR1 reads GTSNPN; CDR2 reads SVGIG (reference sequence). Deletions cut 2 bases from V and 7 bases from J, with 15 bases between. In DNA, the CDR3 is TGTGCCTGGAGTATTAGCGGAGTCTGGAATGAGCAGTTCTTC. Translated, it gives CAWSISGVWNEQFF.